These 20 T cell receptor beta chains share one sample of origin, sequenced in a study of OX40 agonist ivuxolimab in advanced cancers. The protocol was immunoSEQ multiplex PCR, while the TCRdb copy is restricted to in-frame clones and leaves out a portion. The sample carries tens of thousands of clones, over 75% recorded once. The sequences come from CD4+ or CD8+ T cells sorted from blood, collected in a trial of the OX40 agonist ivuxolimab. The receptor source for this set is an adult with an advanced solid tumor such as melanoma, head and neck, liver or kidney cancer.

The chain recombines TRBV7-2 with TRBJ2-3, with D unresolved. Trimming cost V 5 bases and J 2 bases, with 14 bases left between them. Germline assignment: CDR1 SGHTA and CDR2 FQGNSA. There are 15 residues in the CDR3. CDR3 loop: CASSPPGAYTDTQYF. CDR3 sequence (DNA): TGTGCCAGCAGCCCCCCCGGTGCGTACACAGATACGCAGTATTTT.

The table lists this clone with a count of one. This rearrangement joins TRBV6-1 to TRBJ1-5; TRBD1 is a possible D gene (5 bases). The CDR3 sequence is 14 residues long. Trimming pared 2 bases from V and 5 bases from J, leaving 10 bases between. In germline, CDR1 is MNHNS, CDR2 SASEGT. CDR3 loop: CASSEMAGYQPQHF. In nucleotides, the CDR3 is TGTGCCAGCAGTGAAATGGCAGGGTATCAGCCCCAGCATTTT.

In regard to this clone: Mismatch with germline at one junction end may stem from a read error. This chain joins TRBV5-1 and TRBJ1-1; D call uncertain. Germline V CDR1 and CDR2: SGHRS, YFSETQ. The CDR3 consists of 14 residues. CDR3 protein: CASSFGLVGTEAFF. The CDR3 bases are TGTGCCAGCAGCTTCGGCTTGGTGGGCACTGAAGCTTTCTTT. The full variable domain, in which reference TRBV5-1 and TRBJ1-1 provide the parts outside the CDR3, is KAGVTQTPRYLIKTRGQQVTLSCSPISGHRSVSWYQQTPGQGLQFLFEYFSETQRNKGNFPGRFSGRQFSNSRSEMNVSTLELGDSALYLCASSFGLVGTEAFFGQGTRLTVV.

The genes are TRBV29-1 and TRBJ2-3, with 7 bases aligning to TRBD2. J was trimmed by 3 bases and V by 7 bases; bases with no gene match: 1. This CDR3 is built from 11 residues. The germline gives CDR1 SQVTM, CDR2 ANQGSEA. The CDR3 nucleotides read TGCAGCGGGGGGGGAACAGATACGCAGTATTTT. Encoded protein: CSGGGTDTQYF.

The genes are TRBV19 and TRBJ1-4; D not resolved. Germline lookup yields CDR1 LNHDA and CDR2 SQIVND (reference sequence). Trimming took 5 bases from V and 4 from J, leaving 14 bases between them. The CDR3 extends over 15 amino acids. CDR3 amino acids: CASSFRGQDNEKLFF. The DNA of the CDR3 is TGTGCCAGTAGTTTCCGAGGGCAGGATAATGAAAAACTGTTTTTT.

The V gene is TRBV6-5, the J gene TRBJ1-1, with D uncertain. Germline CDR1 MNHEY, CDR2 SVGAGI. The CDR3 totals 11 residues. Trimming left V 6 bases short and J 8 bases short, with 10 bases between. CDR3: CASRVFGEAFF. The CDR3 DNA sequence: TGTGCCAGCAGGGTCTTCGGCGAAGCTTTCTTT.

The chain employs TRBV2 and TRBJ1-2; perhaps TRBD1 as D (5 bases). This CDR3 comprises 13 residues. Germline lookup yields CDR1 SNHLY and CDR2 FYNNEI. V was trimmed by 4 bases and J by 1 base, leaving 7 bases between them. CDR3 nucleotide sequence: TGTGCCAGCAGTGTAGACAGTAACTATGGCTACACCTTC. This codes for CASSVDSNYGYTF.

The chain recombines TRBV11-2 with TRBJ2-5, with D uncertain. Between the trimmed V and J ends, which lost 7 bases and 4 bases, there was a span of 19 bases. Per the germline V gene, CDR1 is SGHAT and CDR2 is FQNNGV. This CDR3 contains 15 residues. The CDR3 DNA is TGTGCCAGCAACACTGAGGTGGCAGGTATAGAGACCCAGTACTTC. Its translation: CASNTEVAGIETQYF.

The rearrangement joins TRBV30 to TRBJ1-2; D gene ambiguous. Trimming pared 2 bases from V and 2 bases from J, leaving 9 bases between. Germline V gives CDR1 GTSNPN, CDR2 SVGIG (reference sequence). The length of the CDR3 is 13 residues. CDR3 nucleotides: TGTGCCTGGAGTAATGAGAACAACTATGGCTACACCTTC. Protein product: CAWSNENNYGYTF.

This clone was seen a few times. This chain uses TRBV6-5 with TRBJ2-5; TRBD2 aligns across 7 bases. The CDR3 length is 14 residues. J was trimmed by 5 bases and V by 5 bases; bases with no gene match: 8. Germline assignment: CDR1 MNHEY and CDR2 SVGAGI. Written as DNA, the CDR3 is TGTGCCAGCAGTAGGGACTACATGACCGAGACCCAGTACTTC. It specifies CASSRDYMTETQYF.

V is TRBV30 and J is TRBJ2-3, with 8 bases aligning to TRBD1. The germline CDR1 and CDR2 sequences are GTSNPN and SVGIG (reference sequence). Trimming removed 6 bases from V and 5 bases from J; junction bases left unmatched: 10. The CDR3 is 14 residues long. CDR3 nucleotides: TGTGCCTGTAAACAGGGGGTGAGGGAAGATACGCAGTATTTT. This encodes CACKQGVREDTQYF.

The J gene is TRBJ2-5, the V gene TRBV7-2, with 16 bases that match TRBD2. CDR3 length: 15 amino acids. The germline V gene has CDR1 SGHTA and CDR2 FQGNSA. V shed 4 bases, J shed 5 bases, and the junction held 1 base outside the gene matches. The CDR3 coding sequence is TGTGCCAGCAGCTCGGGACTAGCGGGGGGGGAGACCCAGTACTTC. Translation: CASSSGLAGGETQYF.

The chain is built from TRBV5-1 and TRBJ1-1; TRBD1 is a possible D gene (5 bases). Germline values: CDR1 SGHRS, CDR2 YFSETQ. V was clipped by 5 bases and J by 6 bases, with 17 bases between them. The CDR3 sequence is 14 residues long. The CDR3 nucleotides are TGCGCCAGCAGACTTGAGACAGTTGCAGCTGAAGCTTTCTTT. Its protein is CASRLETVAAEAFF. The variable domain in full, with the rest retrieved from reference TRBV5-1 and TRBJ1-1, is KAGVTQTPRYLIKTRGQQVTLSCSPISGHRSVSWYQQTPGQGLQFLFEYFSETQRNKGNFPGRFSGRQFSNSRSEMNVSTLELGDSALYLCASRLETVAAEAFFGQGTRLTVV.

The chain is built from TRBV6-5 and TRBJ1-2, with D unresolved. The V and J ends lost 6 bases and 4 bases respectively, with 9 bases between them. Germline assignment: CDR1 MNHEY and CDR2 SVGAGI. The length of the CDR3 is 12 residues. The CDR3 nucleotides are TGTGCCAGCAGCCGCGGGCCCTATGGCTACACCTTC. Protein sequence: CASSRGPYGYTF.

This chain links TRBV6-5 with TRBJ1-2; D uncertain. Germline V gene lookup returns CDR1 MNHEY and CDR2 SVGAGI. The ends were cut back, 2 bases at V and 5 bases at J, with 12 bases in the middle. The length of the CDR3 is 14 residues. CDR3 loop: CASSYDTIGYGYTF. The DNA for the CDR3 is TGTGCCAGCAGTTACGACACTATCGGGTATGGCTACACCTTC.

The V and J genes are TRBV19 and TRBJ2-3; 11 nucleotides line up with TRBD2. Per the germline V gene, CDR1 is LNHDA and CDR2 is SQIVND (reference sequence). Germline trimming cut 5 bases from V and 6 bases from J; bases unmatched to any gene: 10. The CDR3 consists of 16 residues. In DNA form, the CDR3 reads TGTGCCAGTAGTTCTAGGACTAGCGGGTCCTCCGATACGCAGTATTTT. Translation: CASSSRTSGSSDTQYF.

The chain joins TRBV6-6 to TRBJ1-3; 10 bases are shared with TRBD1. The V gene's germline CDR1 is MNHNY and CDR2 SVGAGI (reference sequence). The junction had 5 bases not matched to a gene; V was cut back by 10 bases and J by 2 bases. CDR3 length: 14 residues. CDR3: CATRQGATGNTIYF. CDR3 DNA sequence: TGTGCCACCAGACAGGGGGCGACTGGAAACACCATATATTTT.

The CDR3 nucleotides read TGTGCCAGCAGTGAACTGGTTTCAGAAAACTATGGCTACACCTTC. This encodes CASSELVSENYGYTF. The V call is TRBV25-1, the J call TRBJ1-2; D is uncertain. This CDR3 has 15 amino acids. The germline V gene encodes CDR1 MGHDK and CDR2 SYGVNS. Trimming cost V 2 bases and J 2 bases, with 12 bases left between them.

Only a few counts were recorded for this clone. The chain joins TRBV5-5 to TRBJ2-2, with TRBD1 as a possible D gene (6 bases). V lost 0 bases to trimming and J lost 6 bases, with 12 bases between them. CDR3 size: 15 residues. The germline CDR1 and CDR2 sequences are SGHKS and YYEKEE (reference sequence). The CDR3 coding sequence is TGTGCCAGCAGCTTGGAGTGGCAGGGGTCCGGGGAGCTGTTTTTT. It codes for CASSLEWQGSGELFF.

This clone has just one count. The rearrangement joins TRBV7-6 to TRBJ2-2; 7 bases match TRBD1. CDR1 is SGHVS, CDR2 FNYEAQ, per germline. The CDR3 contains 18 residues. V lost 4 bases to trimming and J lost 0 bases; unmatched junction nucleotides: 11. The CDR3 loop reads CASSSRIRTGPNTGELFF. The CDR3 bases are TGTGCCAGCAGCTCCAGAATTAGGACAGGCCCGAACACCGGGGAGCTGTTTTTT.